Below, 9 T cell receptor beta chains from the same sample are listed, as sequenced in a study of siplizumab effects on memory and regulatory T cells. Only in-frame clones appear in the TCRdb table, and some are missing; sequencing was by immunoSEQ multiplex PCR. Seen here are about 110,000 clones, 92% observed once, and the top ten hold 0.65% to 0.9%. Sequenced sample: Tregs sorted from blood. Every receptor here comes from a human donor in good health.

J is TRBJ2-3 and V is TRBV29-1; the match to TRBD1 covers 10 bases. Germline V gene lookup returns CDR1 SQVTM and CDR2 ANQGSEA. The CDR3 length is 15 residues. Germline trimming cut 7 bases from V and 2 bases from J; bases unmatched to any gene: 9. The CDR3 DNA sequence: TGCAGCGGGAAGGACAGGGGGGGGATCACAGATACGCAGTATTTT. It is translated as CSGKDRGGITDTQYF.

The chain recombines TRBV27 with TRBJ1-5; 7 bases agree with TRBD1. The CDR3 has 15 amino acids. CDR1 and CDR2 (germline): MNHEY, SMNVEV (reference sequence). With 0 bases clipped from V and 6 bases from J, the junction kept 5 bases outside the gene matches. Here the CDR3 DNA reads TGTGCCAGCAGTTTATCGCAAGGGGGCGGTCAGCCCCAGCATTTT. Translated, it gives CASSLSQGGGQPQHF.

This chain joins TRBV7-9 and TRBJ2-6, with TRBD2 matching over 7 bases. The J segment lost 2 bases and the V segment lost 5 bases, leaving 9 bases of the junction unmatched. CDR3 length: 17 residues. Per the germline V gene, CDR1 is SEHNR and CDR2 is FQNEAQ (reference sequence). The CDR3 is CASSPNLAVAGANVLTF. In DNA form, the CDR3 reads TGTGCCAGCAGCCCAAACCTAGCGGTTGCTGGGGCCAACGTCCTGACTTTC. The full variable domain, with the rest looked up from reference TRBV7-9 and TRBJ2-6, is DTGVSQNPRHKITKRGQNVTFRCDPISEHNRLYWYRQTLGQGPEFLTYFQNEAQLEKSRLLSDRFSAERPKGSFSTLEIQRTEQGDSAMYLCASSPNLAVAGANVLTFGAGSRLTVL.

J is TRBJ2-7 and V is TRBV14; TRBD1 agrees at 7 bases. This CDR3 is built from 16 residues. Germline CDR1 SGHDN, CDR2 FVKESK. V shed 4 bases and J 3 bases; nucleotides not matched to a gene: 12. CDR3 bases: TGTGCCAGCAGCCCGTTCGTAGGGGGCTATTTCTACGAGCAGTACTTC. Protein product: CASSPFVGGYFYEQYF.

V and J are TRBV5-1 and TRBJ2-1; 8 nucleotides match TRBD1. The CDR3 is made up of 14 amino acids. With 2 bases clipped from V and 7 bases from J, the junction kept 5 bases outside the gene matches. CDR1 and CDR2 (germline): SGHRS, YFSETQ. CDR3 in amino acids: CASSFLDRANEQFF. CDR3 nucleotide sequence: TGCGCCAGCAGCTTCCTGGACAGGGCTAATGAGCAGTTCTTC.

The V and J genes are TRBV6-4 and TRBJ2-2; TRBD2 matches at 7 bases. The CDR3 totals 15 residues. Looked up from germline, CDR1 is MRHNA and CDR2 is SNTAGT. V trimming: 6 bases; J trimming: 5 bases; junction bases outside the gene matches: 9. The CDR3 sequence: CASSGVASGTGELFF. In DNA form, the CDR3 reads TGTGCCAGCAGCGGGGTGGCTAGCGGAACCGGGGAGCTGTTTTTT.

The rearrangement uses TRBV5-1 and TRBJ1-2, with D possibly matching TRBD1 (5 bases). The CDR3 spans 14 residues. With 6 bases removed from V and 4 bases from J, the gap between germline ends came to 16 bases. Germline V gene sequence: CDR1 SGHRS, CDR2 YFSETQ. The CDR3, as DNA: TGCGCCAGCACCGGGACTGCAGGCCTCTATGGCTACACCTTC. Translation gives CASTGTAGLYGYTF. The variable domain in full, completed from reference TRBV5-1 and TRBJ1-2, reads KAGVTQTPRYLIKTRGQQVTLSCSPISGHRSVSWYQQTPGQGLQFLFEYFSETQRNKGNFPGRFSGRQFSNSRSEMNVSTLELGDSALYLCASTGTAGLYGYTFGSGTRLTVV.

The chain carries TRBV18 and TRBJ2-7, with D perhaps matching TRBD2 (5 bases). The CDR3 consists of 14 residues. In germline, CDR1 is KGHSH, CDR2 LQKENI. V gave up 6 bases and J gave up 1 base, with 13 bases separating them. The CDR3 protein is CASSPIGGSYEQYF. The CDR3 DNA reads as TGTGCCAGCTCCCCCATTGGAGGATCCTACGAGCAGTACTTC.

This clone was seen once. The chain joins TRBV11-1 to TRBJ2-5; D gene ambiguous. The CDR3 runs to 18 residues. Germline V gene data show CDR1 as SGHAT and CDR2 as FQDESV (reference sequence). Deletions cut 1 base from V and 1 base from J, with 19 bases between. The CDR3 loop is CASSLGYWSVAAQETQYF. The CDR3 nucleotides are TGTGCCAGCAGCTTAGGATATTGGTCAGTGGCCGCCCAAGAGACCCAGTACTTC.